This T cell receptor beta chain is from a study of blood T cell repertoires in COVID-19. About the research overall: Spain, Italy and the United States supplied samples that represented acute and convalescent COVID-19. Sources were T cells, B-cell-depleted T cells, or PBMCs; the material itself was cDNA or gDNA.

This clone appeared a few times. Original analysis: Amplification with reference gene primers provided the estimates of nucleated cell counts. Produced via immunoSEQ multiplex PCR; TCRdb's table is partial and in-frame only. That table furnishes V, J and clone size, whereas the DNA furnished D and trimming. The sample contains almost 200,000 clones, around four fifths of which appear only once. The V and J ends lost 0 bases and 4 bases, in that order; junction bases with no gene match: 6. CDR1 is ENHRY, CDR2 SYGVKD, per germline. CDR3 length: 15 residues. In Seattle, patients joined the study during active infection and were tracked longitudinally.

The sample was peripheral blood. This sequence originates from a man aged 60-69 years with COVID-19, enrolled during active disease. The chain recombines TRBV10-3 with TRBJ2-7; the match to TRBD2 covers 7 bases. The CDR3 nucleotides are TGTGCCATCAGTGAGTCGGTGGGAGGGCCGTACGAGCAGTACTTC. Residues: CAISESVGGPYEQYF.